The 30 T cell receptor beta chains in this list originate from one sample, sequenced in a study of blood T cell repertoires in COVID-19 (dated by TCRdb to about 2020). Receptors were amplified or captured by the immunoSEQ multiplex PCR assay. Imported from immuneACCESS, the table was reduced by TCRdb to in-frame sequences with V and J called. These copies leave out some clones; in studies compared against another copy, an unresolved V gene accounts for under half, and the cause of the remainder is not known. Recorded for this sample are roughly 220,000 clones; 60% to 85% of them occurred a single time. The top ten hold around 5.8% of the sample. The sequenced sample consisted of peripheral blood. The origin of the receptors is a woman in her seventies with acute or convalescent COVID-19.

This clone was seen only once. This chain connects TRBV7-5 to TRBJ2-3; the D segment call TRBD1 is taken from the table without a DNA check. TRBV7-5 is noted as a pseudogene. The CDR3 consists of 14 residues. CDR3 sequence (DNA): TGTGCCAGAAGCCAGATGGGGCTCACAGATACGCAGTATTTT. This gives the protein CARSQMGLTDTQYF.

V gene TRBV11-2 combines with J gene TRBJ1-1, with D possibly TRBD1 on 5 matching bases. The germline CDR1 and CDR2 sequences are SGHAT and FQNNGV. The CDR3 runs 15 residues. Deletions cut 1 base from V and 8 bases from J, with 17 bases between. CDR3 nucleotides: TGTGCCAGCAGCTTAGTCCGCTGGGGCAGAGTAGAAGCTTTCTTT. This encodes CASSLVRWGRVEAFF.

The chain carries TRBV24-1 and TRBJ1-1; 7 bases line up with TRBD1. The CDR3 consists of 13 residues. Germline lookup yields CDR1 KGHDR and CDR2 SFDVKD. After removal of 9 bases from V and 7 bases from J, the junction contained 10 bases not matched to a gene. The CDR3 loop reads CATSTGNEVEAFF. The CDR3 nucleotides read TGTGCCACCTCGACAGGGAACGAAGTTGAAGCTTTCTTT.

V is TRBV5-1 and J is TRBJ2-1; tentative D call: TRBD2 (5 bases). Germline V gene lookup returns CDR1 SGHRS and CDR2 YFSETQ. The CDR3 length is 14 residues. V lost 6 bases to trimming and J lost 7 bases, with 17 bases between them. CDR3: CASTPLRERNEQFF. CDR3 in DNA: TGCGCCAGCACCCCGTTGAGGGAGAGGAATGAGCAGTTCTTC. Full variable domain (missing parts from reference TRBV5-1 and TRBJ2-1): KAGVTQTPRYLIKTRGQQVTLSCSPISGHRSVSWYQQTPGQGLQFLFEYFSETQRNKGNFPGRFSGRQFSNSRSEMNVSTLELGDSALYLCASTPLRERNEQFFGPGTRLTVL.

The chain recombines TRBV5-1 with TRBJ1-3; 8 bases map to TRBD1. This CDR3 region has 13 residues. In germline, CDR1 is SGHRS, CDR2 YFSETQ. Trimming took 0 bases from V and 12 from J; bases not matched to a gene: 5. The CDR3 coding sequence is TGCGCCAGCAGCTTGGGACAGGGGTCCGTCATATATTTT. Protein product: CASSLGQGSVIYF.

Here the CDR3 reads CASSPAGTSGRNEQFF. For the CDR3, the DNA is TGTGCCAGCAGTCCGGCCGGGACTAGCGGGAGAAATGAGCAGTTCTTC. This chain uses TRBV2 with TRBJ2-1, with 14 bases that match TRBD2. CDR1 is SNHLY, CDR2 FYNNEI, per germline. This CDR3 contains 16 residues. V gave up 5 bases and J gave up 7 bases; unmatched junction bases: 7.

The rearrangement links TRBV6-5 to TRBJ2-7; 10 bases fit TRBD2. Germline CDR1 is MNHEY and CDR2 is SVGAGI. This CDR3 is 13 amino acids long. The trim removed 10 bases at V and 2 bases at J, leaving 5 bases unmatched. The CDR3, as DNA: TGTGCCATTAGCGGGAGGATCACCTACGAGCAGTACTTC. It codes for CAISGRITYEQYF.

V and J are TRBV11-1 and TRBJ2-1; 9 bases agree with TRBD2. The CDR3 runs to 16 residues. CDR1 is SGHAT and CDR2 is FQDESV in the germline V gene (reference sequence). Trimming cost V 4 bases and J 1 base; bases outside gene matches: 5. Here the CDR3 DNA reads TGTGCCAGCAGCTCAAGGACTAGCGCTTCCTACAATGAGCAGTTCTTC. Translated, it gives CASSSRTSASYNEQFF. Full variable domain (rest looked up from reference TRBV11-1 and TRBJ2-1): EAEVAQSPRYKITEKSQAVAFWCDPISGHATLYWYRQILGQGPELLVQFQDESVVDDSQLPKDRFSAERLKGVDSTLKIQPAELGDSAMYLCASSSRTSASYNEQFFGPGTRLTVL.

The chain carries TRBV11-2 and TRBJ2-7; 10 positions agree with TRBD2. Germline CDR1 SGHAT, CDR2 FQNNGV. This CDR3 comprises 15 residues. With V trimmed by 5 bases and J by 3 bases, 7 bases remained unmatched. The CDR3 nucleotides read TGTGCCAGCAGCCTTCCACTAGCGGGGAACTACGAGCAGTACTTC. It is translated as CASSLPLAGNYEQYF.

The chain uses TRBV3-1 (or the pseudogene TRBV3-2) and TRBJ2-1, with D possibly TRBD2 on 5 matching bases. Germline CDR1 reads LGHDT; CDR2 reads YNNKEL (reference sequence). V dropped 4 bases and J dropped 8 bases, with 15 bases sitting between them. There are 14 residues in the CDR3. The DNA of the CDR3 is TGTGCCAGCAGCCGAGTTGAGGGTTGGGATGAGCAGTTCTTC. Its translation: CASSRVEGWDEQFF.

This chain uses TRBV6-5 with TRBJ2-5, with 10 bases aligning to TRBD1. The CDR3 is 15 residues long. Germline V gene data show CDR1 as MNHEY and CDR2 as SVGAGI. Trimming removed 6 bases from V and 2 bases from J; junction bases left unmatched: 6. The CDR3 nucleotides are TGTGCCAGCAGCCAGACAGGGGGCCTACAAGAGACCCAGTACTTC. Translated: CASSQTGGLQETQYF.

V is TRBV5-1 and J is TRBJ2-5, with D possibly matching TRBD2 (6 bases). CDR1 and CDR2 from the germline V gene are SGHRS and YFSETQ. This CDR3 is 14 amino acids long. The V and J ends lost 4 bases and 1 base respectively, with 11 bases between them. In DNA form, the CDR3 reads TGCGCCAGCAGCAAGGAGGGGAGCCAAGAGACCCAGTACTTC. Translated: CASSKEGSQETQYF.

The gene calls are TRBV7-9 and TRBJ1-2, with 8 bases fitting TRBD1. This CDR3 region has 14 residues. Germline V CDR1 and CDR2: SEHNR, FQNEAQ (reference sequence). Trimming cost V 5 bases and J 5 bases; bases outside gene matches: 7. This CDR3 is CASSGPGTGYGYTF. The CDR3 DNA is TGTGCCAGCAGCGGACCCGGGACAGGATATGGCTACACCTTC.

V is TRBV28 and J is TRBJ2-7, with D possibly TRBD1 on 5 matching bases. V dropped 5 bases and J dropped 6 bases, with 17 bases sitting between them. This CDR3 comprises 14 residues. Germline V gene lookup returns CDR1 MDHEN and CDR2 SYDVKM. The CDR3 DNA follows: TGTGCCAGCAGTGTAAAGAGTCCAGGGTTCGAGCAGTACTTC. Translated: CASSVKSPGFEQYF. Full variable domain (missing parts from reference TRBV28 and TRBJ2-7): DVKVTQSSRYLVKRTGEKVFLECVQDMDHENMFWYRQDPGLGLRLIYFSYDVKMKEKGDIPEGYSVSREKKERFSLILESASTNQTSMYLCASSVKSPGFEQYFGPGTRLTVT.

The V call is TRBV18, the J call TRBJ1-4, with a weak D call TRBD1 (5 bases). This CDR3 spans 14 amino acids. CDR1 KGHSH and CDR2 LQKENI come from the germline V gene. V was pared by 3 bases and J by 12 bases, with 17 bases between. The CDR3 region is CASSPQGTPGELFF. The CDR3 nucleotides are TGTGCCAGCTCACCGCAGGGAACCCCTGGGGAACTGTTTTTT.

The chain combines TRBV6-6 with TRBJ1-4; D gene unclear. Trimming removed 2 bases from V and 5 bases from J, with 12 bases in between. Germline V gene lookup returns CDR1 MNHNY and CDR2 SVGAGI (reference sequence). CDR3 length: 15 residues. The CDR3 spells CASSYGPDWNEKLFF. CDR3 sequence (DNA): TGTGCCAGCAGTTACGGTCCGGACTGGAATGAAAAACTGTTTTTT.

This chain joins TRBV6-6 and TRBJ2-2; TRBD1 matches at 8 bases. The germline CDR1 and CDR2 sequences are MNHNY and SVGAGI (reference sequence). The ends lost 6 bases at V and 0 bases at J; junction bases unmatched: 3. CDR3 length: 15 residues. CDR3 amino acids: CASSSGQANTGELFF. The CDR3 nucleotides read TGTGCCAGCAGCTCGGGACAGGCGAACACCGGGGAGCTGTTTTTT.

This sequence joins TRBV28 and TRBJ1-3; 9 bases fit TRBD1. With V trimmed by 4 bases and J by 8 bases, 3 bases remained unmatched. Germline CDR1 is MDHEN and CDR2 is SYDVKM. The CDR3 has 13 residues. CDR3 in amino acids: CASSSGQGDTIYF. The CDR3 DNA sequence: TGTGCCAGCAGTTCGGGACAGGGTGACACCATATATTTT.

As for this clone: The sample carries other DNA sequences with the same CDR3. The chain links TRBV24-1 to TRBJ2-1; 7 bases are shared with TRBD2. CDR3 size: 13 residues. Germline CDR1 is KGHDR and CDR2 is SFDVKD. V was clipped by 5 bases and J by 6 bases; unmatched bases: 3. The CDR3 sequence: CATSASGTNEQFF. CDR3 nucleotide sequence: TGTGCCACCAGTGCTAGCGGAACCAATGAGCAGTTCTTC.

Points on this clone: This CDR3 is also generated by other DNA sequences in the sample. CDR3 residues: CASSFEAGLQETQYF. The CDR3 bases are TGCGCCAGCAGCTTCGAGGCGGGCCTTCAAGAGACCCAGTACTTC. The chain is built from TRBV5-1 and TRBJ2-5; perhaps TRBD2 as D (5 bases). The germline CDR1 and CDR2 sequences are SGHRS and YFSETQ. The CDR3 extends over 15 amino acids. The V end was cut by 2 bases, the J end by 2 bases, with 13 bases between.

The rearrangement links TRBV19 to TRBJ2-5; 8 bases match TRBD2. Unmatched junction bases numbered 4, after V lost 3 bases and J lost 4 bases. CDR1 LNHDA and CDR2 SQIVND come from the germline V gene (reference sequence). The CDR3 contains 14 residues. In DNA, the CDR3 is TGTGCCAGTAGTATTAGGCTAGCGGGAGAGACCCAGTACTTC. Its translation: CASSIRLAGETQYF.

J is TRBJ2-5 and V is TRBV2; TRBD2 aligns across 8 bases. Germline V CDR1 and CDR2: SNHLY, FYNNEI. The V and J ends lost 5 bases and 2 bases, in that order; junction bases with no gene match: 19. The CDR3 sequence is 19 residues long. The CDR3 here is CASSPYGVAGGVGQETQYF. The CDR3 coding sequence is TGTGCCAGCAGTCCCTATGGAGTGGCGGGAGGAGTAGGTCAAGAGACCCAGTACTTC.

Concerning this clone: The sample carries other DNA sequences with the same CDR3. CDR3 protein: CASSYGQGYNSPLHF. CDR3 in DNA: TGTGCCAGCAGTTACGGACAGGGCTATAATTCACCCCTCCACTTT. This chain connects TRBV6-5 to TRBJ1-6, with 8 bases that match TRBD1. This CDR3 region has 15 residues. Germline CDR1 reads MNHEY; CDR2 reads SVGAGI. J gave up 3 bases and V 2 bases, and 0 bases lay outside the gene matches.

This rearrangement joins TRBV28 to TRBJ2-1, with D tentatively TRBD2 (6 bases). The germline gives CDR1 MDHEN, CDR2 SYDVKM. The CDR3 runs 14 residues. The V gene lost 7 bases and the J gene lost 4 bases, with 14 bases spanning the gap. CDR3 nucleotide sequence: TGTGCCAGCACCCCACGGGACTTTTACAATGAGCAGTTCTTC. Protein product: CASTPRDFYNEQFF.

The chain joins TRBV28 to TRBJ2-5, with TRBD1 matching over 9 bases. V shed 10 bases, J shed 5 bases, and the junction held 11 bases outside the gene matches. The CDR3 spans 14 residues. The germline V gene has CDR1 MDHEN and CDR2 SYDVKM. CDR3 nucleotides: TGTGCCATCCAAACACAGGGGGCGCGGGAGACCCAGTACTTC. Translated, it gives CAIQTQGARETQYF. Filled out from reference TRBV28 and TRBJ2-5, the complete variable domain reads DVKVTQSSRYLVKRTGEKVFLECVQDMDHENMFWYRQDPGLGLRLIYFSYDVKMKEKGDIPEGYSVSREKKERFSLILESASTNQTSMYLCAIQTQGARETQYFGPGTRLLVL.

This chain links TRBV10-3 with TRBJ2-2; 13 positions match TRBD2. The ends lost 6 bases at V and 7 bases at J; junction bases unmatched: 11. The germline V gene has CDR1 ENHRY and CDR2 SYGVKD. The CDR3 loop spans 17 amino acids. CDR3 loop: CAISNGLAGEQLGELFF. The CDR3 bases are TGTGCCATCAGCAACGGACTAGCGGGAGAGCAGCTCGGGGAGCTGTTTTTT.

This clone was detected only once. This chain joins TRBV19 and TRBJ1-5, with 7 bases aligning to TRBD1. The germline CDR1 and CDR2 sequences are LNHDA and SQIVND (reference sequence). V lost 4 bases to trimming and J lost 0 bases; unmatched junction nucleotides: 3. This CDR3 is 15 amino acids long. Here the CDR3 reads CASSRGQPSNQPQHF. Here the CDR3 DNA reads TGTGCCAGTAGTAGGGGACAGCCTAGCAATCAGCCCCAGCATTTT. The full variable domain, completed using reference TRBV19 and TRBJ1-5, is DGGITQSPKYLFRKEGQNVTLSCEQNLNHDAMYWYRQDPGQGLRLIYYSQIVNDFQKGDIAEGYSVSREKKESFPLTVTSAQKNPTAFYLCASSRGQPSNQPQHFGDGTRLSIL.

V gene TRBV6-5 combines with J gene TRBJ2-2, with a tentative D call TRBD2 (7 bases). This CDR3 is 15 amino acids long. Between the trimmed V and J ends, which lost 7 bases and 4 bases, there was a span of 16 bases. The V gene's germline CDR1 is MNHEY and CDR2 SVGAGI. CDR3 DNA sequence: TGTGCCAGCACCCTAGGGGGGGAAGGCACCGGGGAGCTGTTTTTT. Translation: CASTLGGEGTGELFF.

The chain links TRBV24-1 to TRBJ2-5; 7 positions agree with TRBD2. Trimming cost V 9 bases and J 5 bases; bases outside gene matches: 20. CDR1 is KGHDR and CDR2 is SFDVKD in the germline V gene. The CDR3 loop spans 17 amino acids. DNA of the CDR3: TGTGCCACCTCCTTGGGGGGGTCCGTGGGTTATGGGGAGACCCAGTACTTC. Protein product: CATSLGGSVGYGETQYF.

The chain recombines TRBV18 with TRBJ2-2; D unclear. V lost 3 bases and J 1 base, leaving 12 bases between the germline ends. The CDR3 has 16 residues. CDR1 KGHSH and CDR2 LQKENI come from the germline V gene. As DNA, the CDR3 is TGTGCCAGCTCACCTTCCTCTAAAATGAACACCGGGGAGCTGTTTTTT. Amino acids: CASSPSSKMNTGELFF.